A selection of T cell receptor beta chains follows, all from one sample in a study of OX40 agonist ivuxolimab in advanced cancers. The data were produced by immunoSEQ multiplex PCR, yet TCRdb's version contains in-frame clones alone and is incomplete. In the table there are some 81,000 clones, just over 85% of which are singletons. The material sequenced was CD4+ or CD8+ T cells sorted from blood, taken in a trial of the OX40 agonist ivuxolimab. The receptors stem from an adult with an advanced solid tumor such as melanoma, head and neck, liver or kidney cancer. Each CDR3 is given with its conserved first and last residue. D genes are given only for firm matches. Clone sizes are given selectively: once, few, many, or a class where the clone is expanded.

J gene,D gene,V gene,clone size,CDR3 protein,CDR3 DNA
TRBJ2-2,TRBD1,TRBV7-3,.,CASSLDVDRATGELFF,TGTGCCAGCAGCCTCGACGTGGACAGGGCTACCGGGGAGCTGTTTTTT
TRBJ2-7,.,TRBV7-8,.,CASSSRTAYEQYF,TGTGCCAGCAGCTCCCGGACAGCCTACGAGCAGTACTTC
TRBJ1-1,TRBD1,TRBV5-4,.,CASSLGRQGNTEAFF,TGTGCCAGCAGCTTGGGGCGACAGGGTAACACTGAAGCTTTCTTT
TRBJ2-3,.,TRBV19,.,CASSIRQNEGDTQYF,TGTGCCAGTAGTATCCGACAGAACGAGGGGGATACGCAGTATTTT
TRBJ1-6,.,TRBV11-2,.,CASSLARQSNSPLHF,TGTGCCAGCAGCTTAGCACGACAGAGTAATTCACCCCTCCACTTT
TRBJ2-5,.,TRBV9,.,CASSVNPLLETRYF,TGTGCCAGCAGCGTCAACCCGCTGTTAGAGACCCGGTACTTC
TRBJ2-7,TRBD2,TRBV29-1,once,CSVDGLAGTSYEQYF,TGCAGCGTTGACGGTCTAGCGGGGACCTCCTACGAGCAGTACTTC
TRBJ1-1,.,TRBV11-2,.,CASSFGRTEAFF,TGTGCCAGCAGCTTTGGGAGGACTGAAGCTTTCTTT
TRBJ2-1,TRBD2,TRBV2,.,CASRASSGSNEQFF,TGTGCCAGCAGGGCTTCTAGCGGGTCCAATGAGCAGTTCTTC
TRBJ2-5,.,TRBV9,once,CASSVEPVQETQYF,TGTGCCAGCAGCGTAGAACCGGTCCAAGAGACCCAGTACTTC
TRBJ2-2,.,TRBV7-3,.,CASSYGGRGGELFF,TGTGCCAGCAGCTACGGGGGACGCGGCGGGGAGCTGTTTTTT
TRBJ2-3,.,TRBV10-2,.,CASSPWDPSTDTQYF,TGCGCCAGCAGCCCCTGGGATCCTAGCACAGATACGCAGTATTTT
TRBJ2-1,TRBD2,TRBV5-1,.,CASSLNGIGTSGYNEQFF,TGCGCCAGCAGCTTAAATGGAATAGGAACTAGCGGCTACAATGAGCAGTTCTTC
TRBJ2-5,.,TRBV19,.,CASSPLRAGAQETQYF,TGTGCCAGTAGTCCCCTCCGGGCGGGGGCCCAAGAGACCCAGTACTTC
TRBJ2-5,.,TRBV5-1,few,CASSLELVGETQYF,TGCGCCAGCAGCTTGGAGCTGGTCGGAGAGACCCAGTACTTC
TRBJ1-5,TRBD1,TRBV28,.,CASSRQGAGNQPQHF,TGTGCCAGCAGTCGACAGGGGGCAGGGAATCAGCCCCAGCATTTT
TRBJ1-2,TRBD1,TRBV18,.,CASSPGQGNYGYTF,TGTGCCAGCTCACCGGGACAGGGAAACTATGGCTACACCTTC
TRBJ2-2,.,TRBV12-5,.,CASGLEPAGELFF,TGTGCTAGTGGTTTGGAGCCCGCCGGGGAGCTGTTTTTT
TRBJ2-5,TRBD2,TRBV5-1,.,CASSFGTSGQETQYF,TGCGCCAGCAGCTTCGGGACTAGCGGCCAAGAGACCCAGTACTTC
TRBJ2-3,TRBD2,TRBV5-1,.,CASSLGSSGGDTQYF,TGCGCCAGCAGCTTGGGCAGTAGCGGGGGAGATACGCAGTATTTT
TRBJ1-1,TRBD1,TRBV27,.,CASSPDRGAEAFF,TGTGCCAGCAGCCCGGACAGGGGAGCGGAAGCTTTCTTT
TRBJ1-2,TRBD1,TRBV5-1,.,CASSLGDRVGFGYTF,TGCGCCAGCAGCTTGGGGGACAGGGTGGGATTCGGCTACACCTTC
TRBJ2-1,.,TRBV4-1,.,CASSQQTSSYNEQFF,TGCGCCAGCAGCCAACAGACTAGTTCCTACAATGAGCAGTTCTTC
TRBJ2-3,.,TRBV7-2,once,CASSPSTDTQYF,TGTGCCAGCAGCCCGAGTACAGATACGCAGTATTTT
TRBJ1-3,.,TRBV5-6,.,CASSRARGTIYF,TGTGCCAGCAGCCGGGCGCGGGGCACCATATATTTT
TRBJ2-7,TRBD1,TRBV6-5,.,CASSYPGTGEQYF,TGTGCCAGCAGTTACCCTGGGACAGGAGAGCAGTACTTC
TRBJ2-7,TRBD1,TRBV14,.,CASSQERDRGPRHF,TGTGCCAGCAGCCAAGAAAGGGACAGGGGTCCGCGGCACTTC
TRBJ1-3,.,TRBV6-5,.,CASSPDSSGNTIYF,TGTGCCAGCAGTCCAGATTCCTCAGGAAACACCATATATTTT
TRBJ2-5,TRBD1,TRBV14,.,CASSYRDRGRRQETQYF,TGTGCCAGCAGTTACCGGGACAGGGGGCGCCGGCAAGAGACCCAGTACTTC
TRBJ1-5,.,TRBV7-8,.,CASSLGHHSNQPQHF,TGTGCCAGCAGCTTAGGGCACCATAGCAATCAGCCCCAGCATTTT
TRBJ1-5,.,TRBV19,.,CASSIGWGDQPQHF,TGTGCCAGTAGTATAGGCTGGGGGGATCAGCCCCAGCATTTT
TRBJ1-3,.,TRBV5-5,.,CASSLSGDGNTIYF,TGTGCCAGCAGCTTGAGCGGAGATGGAAACACCATATATTTT
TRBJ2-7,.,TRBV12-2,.,CASRPRDRETYEQYF,TGTGCAAGTCGCCCGCGGGACAGGGAAACCTACGAGCAGTACTTC
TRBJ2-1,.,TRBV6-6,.,CASNDGITYNEQFF,TGTGCCAGCAACGACGGGATTACCTACAATGAGCAGTTCTTC
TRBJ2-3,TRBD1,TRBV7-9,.,CASSLAAGGSTDTQYF,TGTGCCAGCAGCTTAGCCGCAGGGGGAAGCACAGATACGCAGTATTTT
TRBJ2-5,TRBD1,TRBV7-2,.,CASSSGTGRETQYF,TGTGCCAGCAGCTCAGGGACAGGGAGAGAGACCCAGTACTTC
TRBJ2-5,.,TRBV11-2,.,CASSLVGGSLETQYF,TGTGCCAGCAGCTTAGTAGGAGGATCACTAGAGACCCAGTACTTC
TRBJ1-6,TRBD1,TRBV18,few,CASSPPTGGRNSPLHF,TGTGCCAGCTCACCACCAACAGGGGGGCGGAATTCACCCCTCCACTTT
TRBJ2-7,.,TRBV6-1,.,CASGRGRNEQYF,TGTGCCAGCGGACGGGGTAGAAACGAGCAGTACTTC
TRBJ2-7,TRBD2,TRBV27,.,CASSLLGLGGGSSYEQYF,TGTGCCAGCAGCCTACTCGGGCTTGGCGGGGGGTCCTCCTACGAGCAGTACTTC
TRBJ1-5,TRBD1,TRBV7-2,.,CASSTGTGDQPQHF,TGTGCCAGCAGCACAGGGACAGGGGATCAGCCCCAGCATTTT
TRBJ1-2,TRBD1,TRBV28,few,CASGQGGANYGYTF,TGTGCCAGCGGACAGGGGGGGGCTAACTATGGCTACACCTTC
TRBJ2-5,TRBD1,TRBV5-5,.,CASSLAGTGEVQYF,TGTGCCAGCAGCTTGGCCGGGACAGGGGAGGTCCAGTACTTC
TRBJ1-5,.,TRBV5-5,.,CASSLEHSNQPQHF,TGTGCCAGCAGCTTGGAACACAGCAATCAGCCCCAGCATTTT
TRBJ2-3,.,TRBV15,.,CASSNLRDTQYF,TGTGCCTCATCCAATCTGAGGGATACGCAGTATTTT
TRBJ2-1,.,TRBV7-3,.,CASSLRGDRFRHEQFF,TGTGCCAGCAGCCTTAGGGGCGATCGGTTTAGGCATGAGCAGTTCTTC
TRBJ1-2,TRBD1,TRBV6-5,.,CASSYGSGGAVSGYTF,TGTGCCAGCAGTTACGGGTCAGGGGGCGCCGTTAGCGGCTACACCTTC
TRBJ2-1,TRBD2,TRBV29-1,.,CSVGTSGGINEQFF,TGCAGCGTTGGGACTAGCGGGGGAATAAATGAGCAGTTCTTC
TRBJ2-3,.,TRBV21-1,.,CASSIQRGRGTDTQYF,TGTGCCAGCAGCATTCAGCGGGGGAGGGGCACAGATACGCAGTATTTT
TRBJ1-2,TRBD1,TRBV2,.,CASSEGTGVTDGYTF,TGTGCCAGCAGTGAGGGGACAGGGGTCACGGATGGCTACACCTTC
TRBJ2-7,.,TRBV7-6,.,CASSPIRGGGPSYEQYF,TGTGCCAGCAGCCCCATTCGAGGAGGGGGGCCATCCTACGAGCAGTACTTC
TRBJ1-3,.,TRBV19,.,CATQSSGNTIYF,TGTGCCACCCAGAGCTCTGGAAACACCATATATTTT
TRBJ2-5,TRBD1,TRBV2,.,CASSVNRGQETQYF,TGTGCCAGCAGTGTTAACAGGGGCCAAGAGACCCAGTACTTC
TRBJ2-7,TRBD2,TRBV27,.,CASAPGGIRSEQYF,TGTGCCAGCGCCCCGGGAGGCATTCGGTCCGAGCAGTACTTC
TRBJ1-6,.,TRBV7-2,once,CASSLDFGGQSPLHF,TGTGCCAGCAGCTTAGACTTTGGGGGCCAATCACCCCTCCACTTT
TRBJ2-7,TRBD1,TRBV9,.,CASSGPTGGTYEQYF,TGTGCCAGCAGCGGCCCGACAGGGGGGACCTACGAGCAGTACTTC
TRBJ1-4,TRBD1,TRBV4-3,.,CASSQNRGQGEKLFF,TGCGCCAGCAGCCAAAACAGGGGGCAGGGTGAAAAACTGTTTTTT